The T cell receptor (beta chain) described here comes from a study of blood T cell repertoires in COVID-19. About the study: COVID-19 samples collected from the United States, Italy and Spain covered acute and convalescent phases. PBMCs, B-cell-depleted T cells, or T cells were the source of the cDNA or gDNA that made up the material.

Generated by immunoSEQ multiplex PCR, the TCRdb table keeps only in-frame clones and is missing some. This table holds 310,000 or so clones, approximately 90% found once. The CDR3 spans 14 residues. V dropped 2 bases and J dropped 5 bases, with 12 bases sitting between them. From germline, CDR1 is MNHEY and CDR2 SVGEGT. This TCR derives from a woman aged 45-65 years who had recovered from COVID-19. The chain uses TRBV6-2 or TRBV6-3 and TRBJ1-1; no definite D call. Material: peripheral blood. CDR3 DNA sequence: TGTGCCAGCAGTTACCACGGGTCTAATACTGAAGCTTTCTTT. This sequence encodes CASSYHGSNTEAFF.